This TCR beta chain was recorded in a study of OX40 agonist ivuxolimab in advanced cancers. Study details: Enrolled patients in dose escalation had cancers that were hepatocellular carcinoma, melanoma, renal cell or head and neck cancer. Eligibility admitted prior anti-PD-1, anti-PD-L1 or anti-CTLA-4 therapy; roughly 39% had some.

A word on this clone: Its antigen is unknown.

The length of the CDR3 is 15 residues. Trimming stripped 0 bases from V and 3 bases from J, with 13 bases between. Germline lookup yields CDR1 SGHRS and CDR2 YFSETQ. Whole-study results and caveats: Partial responders at 0.1-3.0 mg/kg had among the lowest clonal expansion. Dosing at 0.1 to 3.0 mg/kg was accompanied by clonal expansion of CD4+ and CD8+ blood T cells by week 6.

The assay was immunoSEQ multiplex PCR, and TCRdb's table has in-frame clones only and misses some. Of about 55,000 clones listed, 70% to 90% were seen once; the top ten hold approximately 13%. The rearrangement uses TRBV5-1 and TRBJ2-7; no definite D call. The source material was CD4+ or CD8+ T cells sorted from blood, sampled in a trial of the OX40 agonist ivuxolimab. This TCR derives from an adult with an advanced solid tumor such as melanoma, head and neck, liver or kidney cancer. CDR3 sequence (DNA): TGCGCCAGCAGCTTGGCGCGGCAGCCGAACTACGAGCAGTACTTC. Its protein product is CASSLARQPNYEQYF.